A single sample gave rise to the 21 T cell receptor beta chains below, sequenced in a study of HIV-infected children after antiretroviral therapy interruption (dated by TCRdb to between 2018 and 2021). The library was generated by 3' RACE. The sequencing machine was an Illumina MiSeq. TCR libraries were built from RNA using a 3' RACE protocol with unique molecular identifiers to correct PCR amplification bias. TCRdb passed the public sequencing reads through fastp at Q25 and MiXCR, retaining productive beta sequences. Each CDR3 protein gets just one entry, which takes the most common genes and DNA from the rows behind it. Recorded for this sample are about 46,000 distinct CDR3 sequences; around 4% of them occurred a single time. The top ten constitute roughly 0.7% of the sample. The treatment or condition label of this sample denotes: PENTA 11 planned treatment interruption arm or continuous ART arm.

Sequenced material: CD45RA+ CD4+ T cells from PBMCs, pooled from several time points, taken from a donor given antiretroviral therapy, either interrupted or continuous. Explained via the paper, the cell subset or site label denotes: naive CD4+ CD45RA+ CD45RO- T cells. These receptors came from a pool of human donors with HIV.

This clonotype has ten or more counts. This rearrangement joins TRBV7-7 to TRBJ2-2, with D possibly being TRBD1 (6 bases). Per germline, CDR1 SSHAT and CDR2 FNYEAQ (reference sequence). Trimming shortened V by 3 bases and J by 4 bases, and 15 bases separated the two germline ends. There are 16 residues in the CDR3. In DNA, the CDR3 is TGTGCCAGCAGCTTGGGTCAGGGGATCGGCACCGGGGAGCTGTTTTTT. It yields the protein CASSLGQGIGTGELFF.

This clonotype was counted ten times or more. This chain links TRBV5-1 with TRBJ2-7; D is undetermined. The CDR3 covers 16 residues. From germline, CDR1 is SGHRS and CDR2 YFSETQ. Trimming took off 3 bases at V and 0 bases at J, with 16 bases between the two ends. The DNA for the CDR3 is TGCGCCAGCAGCTCGTCTGCAACCGAGAGCTCCTACGAGCAGTACTTC. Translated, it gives CASSSSATESSYEQYF.

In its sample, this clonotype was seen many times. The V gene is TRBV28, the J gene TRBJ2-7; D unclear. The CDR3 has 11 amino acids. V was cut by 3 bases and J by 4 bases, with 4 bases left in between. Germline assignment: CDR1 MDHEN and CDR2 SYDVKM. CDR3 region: CASSFRYEQYF. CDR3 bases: TGTGCCAGCAGTTTCCGGTACGAGCAGTACTTC.

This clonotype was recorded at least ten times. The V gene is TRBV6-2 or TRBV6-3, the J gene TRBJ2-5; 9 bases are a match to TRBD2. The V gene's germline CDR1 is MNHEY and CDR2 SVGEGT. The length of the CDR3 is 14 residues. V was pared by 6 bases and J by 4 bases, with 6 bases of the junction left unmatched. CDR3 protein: CASSRSGGIETQYF. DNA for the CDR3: TGTGCCAGCAGCCGGAGCGGGGGGATAGAGACCCAGTACTTC.

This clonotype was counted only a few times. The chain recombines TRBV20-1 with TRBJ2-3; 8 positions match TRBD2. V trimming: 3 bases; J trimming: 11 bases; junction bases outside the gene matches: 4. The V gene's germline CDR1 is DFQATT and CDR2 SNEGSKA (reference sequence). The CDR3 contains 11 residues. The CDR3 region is CSASALAGQYF. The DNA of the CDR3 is TGCAGTGCTAGCGCTCTAGCGGGGCAGTATTTT.

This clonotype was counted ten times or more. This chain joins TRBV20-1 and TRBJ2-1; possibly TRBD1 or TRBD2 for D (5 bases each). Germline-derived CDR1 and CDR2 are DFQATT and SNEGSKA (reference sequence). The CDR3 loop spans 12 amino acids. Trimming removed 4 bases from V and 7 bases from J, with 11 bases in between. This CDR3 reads CSATGPGNEQFF. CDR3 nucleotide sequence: TGCAGTGCTACGGGGCCAGGTAATGAGCAGTTCTTC.

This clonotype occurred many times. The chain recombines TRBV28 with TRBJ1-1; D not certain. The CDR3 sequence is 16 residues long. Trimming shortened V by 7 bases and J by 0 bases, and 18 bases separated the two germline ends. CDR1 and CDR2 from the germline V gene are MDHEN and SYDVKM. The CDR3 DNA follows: TGTGCCAGCACCCTAGGAGAAGGGAAAATGAACACTGAAGCTTTCTTT. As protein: CASTLGEGKMNTEAFF.

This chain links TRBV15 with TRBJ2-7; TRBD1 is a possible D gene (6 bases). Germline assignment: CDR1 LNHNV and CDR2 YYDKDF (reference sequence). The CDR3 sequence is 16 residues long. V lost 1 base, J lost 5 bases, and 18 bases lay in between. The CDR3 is CATSRAPRQGNHEQYF. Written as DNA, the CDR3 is TGTGCCACCAGCAGAGCTCCGCGGCAGGGGAATCACGAGCAGTACTTC.

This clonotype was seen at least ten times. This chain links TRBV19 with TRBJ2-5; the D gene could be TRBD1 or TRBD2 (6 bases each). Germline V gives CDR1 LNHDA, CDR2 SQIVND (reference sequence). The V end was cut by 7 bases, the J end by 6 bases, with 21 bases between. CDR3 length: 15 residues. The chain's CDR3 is CASTTGGHEAKTQYF. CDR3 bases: TGTGCCAGTACCACCGGGGGACACGAAGCGAAGACCCAGTACTTC.

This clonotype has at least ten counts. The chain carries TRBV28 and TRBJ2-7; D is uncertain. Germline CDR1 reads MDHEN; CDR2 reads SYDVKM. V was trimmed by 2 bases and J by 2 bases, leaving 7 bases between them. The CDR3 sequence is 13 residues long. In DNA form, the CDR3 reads TGTGCCAGCAGTTTAATTGGCCCCTACGAGCAGTACTTC. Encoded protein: CASSLIGPYEQYF.

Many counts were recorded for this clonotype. The CDR3 DNA reads TGTGCCAGCAGGGGGATCATCTACAATGAGCAGTTCTTC. It specifies CASRGIIYNEQFF. V is TRBV6-1 and J is TRBJ2-1, with unresolved D. In germline, CDR1 is MNHNS, CDR2 SASEGT. V was cut by 6 bases and J by 3 bases, with 9 bases left in between. The CDR3 consists of 13 residues.

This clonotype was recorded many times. The CDR3 bases are TGTGCCAGTGCAAGACAGGGGCATTATGGCTACACCTTC. This gives the protein CASARQGHYGYTF. The rearrangement links TRBV7-2 to TRBJ1-2; 8 bases fit TRBD1. Per germline, CDR1 SGHTA and CDR2 FQGNSA. The CDR3 runs 13 residues. V trimming: 9 bases; J trimming: 5 bases; junction bases outside the gene matches: 8.

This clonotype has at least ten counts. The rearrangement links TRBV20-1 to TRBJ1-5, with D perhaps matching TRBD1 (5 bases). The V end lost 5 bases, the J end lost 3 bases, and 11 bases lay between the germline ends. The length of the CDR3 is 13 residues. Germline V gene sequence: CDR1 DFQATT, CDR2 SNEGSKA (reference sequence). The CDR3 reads CSACDSYNQPQHF. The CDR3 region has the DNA TGCAGTGCTTGCGACAGCTACAATCAGCCCCAGCATTTT.

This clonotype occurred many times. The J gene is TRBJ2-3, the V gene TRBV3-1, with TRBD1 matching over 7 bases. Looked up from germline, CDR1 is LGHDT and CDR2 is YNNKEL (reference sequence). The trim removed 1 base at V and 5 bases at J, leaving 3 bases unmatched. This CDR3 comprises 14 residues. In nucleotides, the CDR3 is TGTGCCAGCAGCCAAGGACAGGGTGGAGATACGCAGTATTTT. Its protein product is CASSQGQGGDTQYF.

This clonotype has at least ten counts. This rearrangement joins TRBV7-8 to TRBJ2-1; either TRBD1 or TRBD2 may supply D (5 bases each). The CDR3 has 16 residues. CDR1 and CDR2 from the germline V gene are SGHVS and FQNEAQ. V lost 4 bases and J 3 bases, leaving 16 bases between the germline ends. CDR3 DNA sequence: TGTGCCAGCAGCTCCCTTCTCGGGACGGTCTACAATGAGCAGTTCTTC. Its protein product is CASSSLLGTVYNEQFF.

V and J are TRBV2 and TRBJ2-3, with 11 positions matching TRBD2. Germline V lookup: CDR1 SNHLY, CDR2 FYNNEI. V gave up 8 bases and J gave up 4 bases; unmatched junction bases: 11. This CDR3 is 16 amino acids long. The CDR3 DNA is TGTGCCAGCCTACTCGTAGCGGGGGGGCGGCCAGATACGCAGTATTTT. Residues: CASLLVAGGRPDTQYF.

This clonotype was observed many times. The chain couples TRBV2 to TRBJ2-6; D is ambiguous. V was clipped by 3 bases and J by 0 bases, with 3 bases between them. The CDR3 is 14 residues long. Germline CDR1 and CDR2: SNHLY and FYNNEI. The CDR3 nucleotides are TGTGCCAGCAGTGAGTCCTCTGGGGCCAACGTCCTGACTTTC. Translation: CASSESSGANVLTF. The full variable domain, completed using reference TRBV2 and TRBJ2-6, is EPEVTQTPSHQVTQMGQEVILRCVPISNHLYFYWYRQILGQKVEFLVSFYNNEISEKSEIFDDQFSVERPDGSNFTLKIRSTKLEDSAMYFCASSESSGANVLTFGAGSRLTVL.

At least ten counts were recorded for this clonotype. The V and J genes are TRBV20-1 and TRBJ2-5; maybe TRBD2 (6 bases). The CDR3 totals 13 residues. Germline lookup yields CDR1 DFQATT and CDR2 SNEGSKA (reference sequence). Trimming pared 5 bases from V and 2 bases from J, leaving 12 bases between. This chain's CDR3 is CSAWDSNQETQYF. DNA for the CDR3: TGCAGTGCTTGGGACTCGAATCAAGAGACCCAGTACTTC.

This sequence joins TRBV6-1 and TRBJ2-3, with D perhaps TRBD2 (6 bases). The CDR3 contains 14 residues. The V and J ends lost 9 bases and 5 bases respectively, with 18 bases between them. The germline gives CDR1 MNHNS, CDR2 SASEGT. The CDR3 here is CASARMGGEDTQYF. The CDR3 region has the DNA TGTGCCAGTGCCCGAATGGGCGGGGAAGATACGCAGTATTTT.

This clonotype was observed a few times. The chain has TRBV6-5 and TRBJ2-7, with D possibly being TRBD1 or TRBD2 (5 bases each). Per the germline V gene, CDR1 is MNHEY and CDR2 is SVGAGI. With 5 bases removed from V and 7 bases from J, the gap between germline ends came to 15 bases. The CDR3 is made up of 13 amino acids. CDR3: CASSPGTEWEQYF. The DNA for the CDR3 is TGTGCCAGCAGTCCCGGGACGGAGTGGGAGCAGTACTTC.

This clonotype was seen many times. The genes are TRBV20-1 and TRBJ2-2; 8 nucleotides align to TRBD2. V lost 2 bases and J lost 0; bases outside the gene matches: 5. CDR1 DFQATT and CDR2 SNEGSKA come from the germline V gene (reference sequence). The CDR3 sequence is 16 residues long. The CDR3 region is CSARSSGASNTGELFF. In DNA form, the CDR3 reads TGCAGTGCTAGAAGTAGCGGGGCTTCGAACACCGGGGAGCTGTTTTTT.